This T cell receptor beta chain was sequenced during a study of shared clonotypes between healthy human individuals. Study context: Samples came from a couple of female and a few male donors aged 18 to 49.

CDR1 and CDR2 from the germline V gene are MNHNY and SVGAGI (reference sequence). This CDR3 has 16 residues. Trimming removed 0 bases from V and 1 base from J; junction bases left unmatched: 6. The study ran the assay at deep level. Spread over ten immunoSEQ deep assay plates, unsorted PBMC DNA underwent sequencing. Here immunoSEQ multiplex PCR was the method, and the copy in TCRdb shows in-frame clones only, minus some. The table has about 470,000 clones, more than 75% seen once; the top ten hold approximately 13%. V gene TRBV6-6 combines with J gene TRBJ2-7; 7 bases are shared with TRBD2. The receptor was isolated from a woman aged 40 to 55 in good health. Some clones in this sample may be carry-over from other donors' samples. Input material: PBMCs. The CDR3 DNA reads as TGTGCCAGCAGTTACTCTGGGCAGGGAGGGTCCTACGAGCAGTACTTC. This translates into CASSYSGQGGSYEQYF.